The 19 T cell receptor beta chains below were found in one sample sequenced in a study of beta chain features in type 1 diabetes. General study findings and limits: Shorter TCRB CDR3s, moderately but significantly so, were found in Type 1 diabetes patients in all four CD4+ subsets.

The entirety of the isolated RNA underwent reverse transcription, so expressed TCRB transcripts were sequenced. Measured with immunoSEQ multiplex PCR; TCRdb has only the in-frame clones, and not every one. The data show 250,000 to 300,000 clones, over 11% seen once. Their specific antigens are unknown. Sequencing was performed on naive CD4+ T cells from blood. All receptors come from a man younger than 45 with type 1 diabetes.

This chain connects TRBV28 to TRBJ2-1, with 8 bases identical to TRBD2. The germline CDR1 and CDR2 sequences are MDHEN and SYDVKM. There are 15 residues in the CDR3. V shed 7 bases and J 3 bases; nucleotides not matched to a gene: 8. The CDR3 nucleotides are TGTGCCAGCACTTTTAGCGGGACTCGCTACAATGAGCAGTTCTTC. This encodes CASTFSGTRYNEQFF.

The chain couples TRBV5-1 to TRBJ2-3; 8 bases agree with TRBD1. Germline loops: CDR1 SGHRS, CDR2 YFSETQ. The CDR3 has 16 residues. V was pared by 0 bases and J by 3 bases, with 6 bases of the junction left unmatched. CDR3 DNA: TGCGCCAGCAGCTTGGGGACAGGGAGTTCGACAGATACGCAGTATTTT. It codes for CASSLGTGSSTDTQYF.

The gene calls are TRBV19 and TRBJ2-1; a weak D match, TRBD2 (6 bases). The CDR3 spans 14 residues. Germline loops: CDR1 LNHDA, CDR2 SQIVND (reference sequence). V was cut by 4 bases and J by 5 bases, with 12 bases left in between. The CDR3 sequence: CASSNLATNNEQFF. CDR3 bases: TGTGCCAGTAGTAATCTAGCGACTAACAATGAGCAGTTCTTC.

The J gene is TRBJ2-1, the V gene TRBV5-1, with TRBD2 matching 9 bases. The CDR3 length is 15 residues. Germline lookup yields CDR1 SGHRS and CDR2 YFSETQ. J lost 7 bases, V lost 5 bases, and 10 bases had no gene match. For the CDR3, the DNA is TGCGCCAGCAGGTTAACGGGACTAGCTTTGAATGAGCAGTTCTTC. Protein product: CASRLTGLALNEQFF.

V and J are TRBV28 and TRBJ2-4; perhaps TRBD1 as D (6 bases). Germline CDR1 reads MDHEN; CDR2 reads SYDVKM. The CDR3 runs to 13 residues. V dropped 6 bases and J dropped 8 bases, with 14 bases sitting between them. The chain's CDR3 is CASRLRQEDIQYF. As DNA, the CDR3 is TGTGCCAGCAGATTAAGACAGGAGGACATTCAGTACTTC.

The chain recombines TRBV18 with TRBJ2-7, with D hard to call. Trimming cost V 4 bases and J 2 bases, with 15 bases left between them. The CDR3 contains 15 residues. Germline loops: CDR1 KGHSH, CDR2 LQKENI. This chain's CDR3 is CASSLRGSTTYEQYF. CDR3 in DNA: TGTGCCAGCTCACTCCGAGGCTCCACAACCTACGAGCAGTACTTC.

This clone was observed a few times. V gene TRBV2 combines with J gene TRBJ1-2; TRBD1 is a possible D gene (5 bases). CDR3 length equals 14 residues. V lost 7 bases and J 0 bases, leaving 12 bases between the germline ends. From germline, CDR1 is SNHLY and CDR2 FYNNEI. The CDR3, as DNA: TGTGCCAGCAACTCCAGGGCTACTAACTATGGCTACACCTTC. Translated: CASNSRATNYGYTF.

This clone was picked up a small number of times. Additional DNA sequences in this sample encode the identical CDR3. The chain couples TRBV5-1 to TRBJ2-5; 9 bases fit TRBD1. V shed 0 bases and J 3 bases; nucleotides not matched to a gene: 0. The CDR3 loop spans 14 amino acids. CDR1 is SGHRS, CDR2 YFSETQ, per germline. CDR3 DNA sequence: TGCGCCAGCAGCTTGGGGACAGGGGAAGAGACCCAGTACTTC. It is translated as CASSLGTGEETQYF. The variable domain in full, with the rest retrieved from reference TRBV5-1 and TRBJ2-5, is KAGVTQTPRYLIKTRGQQVTLSCSPISGHRSVSWYQQTPGQGLQFLFEYFSETQRNKGNFPGRFSGRQFSNSRSEMNVSTLELGDSALYLCASSLGTGEETQYFGPGTRLLVL.

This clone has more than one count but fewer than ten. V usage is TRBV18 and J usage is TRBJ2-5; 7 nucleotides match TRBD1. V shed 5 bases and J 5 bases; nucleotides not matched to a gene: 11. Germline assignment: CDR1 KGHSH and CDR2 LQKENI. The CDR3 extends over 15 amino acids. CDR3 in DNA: TGTGCCAGCTCAGTTTGGCAGCTACAGGGGGAGACCCAGTACTTC. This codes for CASSVWQLQGETQYF.

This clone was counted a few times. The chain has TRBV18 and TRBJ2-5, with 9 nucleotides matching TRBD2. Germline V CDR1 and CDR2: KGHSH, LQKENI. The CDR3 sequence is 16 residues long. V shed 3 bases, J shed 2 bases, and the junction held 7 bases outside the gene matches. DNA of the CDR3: TGTGCCAGCTCACCCCCCGGACTAGCGCTACAAGAGACCCAGTACTTC. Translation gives CASSPPGLALQETQYF.

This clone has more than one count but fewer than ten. CDR3 nucleotides: TGTGCCAGCAGCCAGGGAGGGGTCAATGAGCAGTTCTTC. It is translated as CASSQGGVNEQFF. The chain recombines TRBV28 with TRBJ2-1; 7 nucleotides align to TRBD2. Germline CDR1 MDHEN, CDR2 SYDVKM. This CDR3 is built from 13 residues. J was trimmed by 6 bases and V by 6 bases; bases with no gene match: 5. Combining the CDR3 with reference TRBV28 and TRBJ2-1 gives the whole variable domain DVKVTQSSRYLVKRTGEKVFLECVQDMDHENMFWYRQDPGLGLRLIYFSYDVKMKEKGDIPEGYSVSREKKERFSLILESASTNQTSMYLCASSQGGVNEQFFGPGTRLTVL.

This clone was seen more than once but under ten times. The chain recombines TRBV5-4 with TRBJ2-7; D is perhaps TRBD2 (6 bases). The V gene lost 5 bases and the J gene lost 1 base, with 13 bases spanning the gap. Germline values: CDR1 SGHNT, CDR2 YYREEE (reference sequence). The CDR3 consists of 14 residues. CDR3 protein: CASRLSGDSYEQYF. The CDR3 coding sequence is TGTGCCAGCAGGCTTAGCGGCGATTCCTACGAGCAGTACTTC.

The CDR3 sequence is CASSFGGRADTQYF. The DNA for the CDR3 is TGCGCCAGCAGCTTCGGGGGTAGGGCAGATACGCAGTATTTT. The chain couples TRBV5-1 to TRBJ2-3; tentative D call: TRBD2 (6 bases). The CDR3 spans 14 residues. Looked up from germline, CDR1 is SGHRS and CDR2 is YFSETQ. The V gene lost 2 bases and the J gene lost 4 bases, with 11 bases spanning the gap.

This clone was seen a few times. CDR3 loop: CASSPRGQIPTDTQYF. CDR3 nucleotides: TGTGCCAGCAGCCCCCGAGGGCAGATCCCCACAGATACGCAGTATTTT. The gene calls are TRBV7-9 and TRBJ2-3; weak D call: TRBD2 (5 bases). Germline CDR1 and CDR2: SEHNR and FQNEAQ (reference sequence). This CDR3 has 16 residues. V was cut by 5 bases and J by 2 bases, with 17 bases left in between.

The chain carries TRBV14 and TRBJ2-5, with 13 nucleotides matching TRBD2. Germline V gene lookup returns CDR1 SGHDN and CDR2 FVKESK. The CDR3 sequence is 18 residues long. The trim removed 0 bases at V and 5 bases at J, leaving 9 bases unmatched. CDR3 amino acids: CASSQEGFGTSGTETQYF. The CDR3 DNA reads TGTGCCAGCAGCCAAGAGGGTTTCGGGACTAGCGGGACCGAGACCCAGTACTTC. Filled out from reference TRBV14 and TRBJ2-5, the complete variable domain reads EAGVTQFPSHSVIEKGQTVTLRCDPISGHDNLYWYRRVMGKEIKFLLHFVKESKQDESGMPNNRFLAERTGGTYSTLKVQPAELEDSGVYFCASSQEGFGTSGTETQYFGPGTRLLVL.

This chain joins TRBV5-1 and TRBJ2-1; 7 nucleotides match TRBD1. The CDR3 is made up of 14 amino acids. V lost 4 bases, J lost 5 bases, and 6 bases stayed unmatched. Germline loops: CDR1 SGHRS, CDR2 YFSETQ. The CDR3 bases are TGCGCCAGCAGCCTACGAGGGACAGACAATGAGCAGTTCTTC. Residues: CASSLRGTDNEQFF.

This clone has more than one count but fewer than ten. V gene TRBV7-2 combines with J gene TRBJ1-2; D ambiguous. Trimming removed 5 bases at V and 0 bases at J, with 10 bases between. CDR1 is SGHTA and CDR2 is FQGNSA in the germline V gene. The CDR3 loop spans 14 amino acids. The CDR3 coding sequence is TGTGCCAGCAGCCCCCCGGGTGCTAACTATGGCTACACCTTC. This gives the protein CASSPPGANYGYTF.

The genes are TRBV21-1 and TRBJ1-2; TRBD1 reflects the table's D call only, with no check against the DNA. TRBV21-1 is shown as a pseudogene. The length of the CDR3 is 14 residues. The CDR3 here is CASPPRTGVFGYTF. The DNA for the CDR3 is TGTGCCAGCCCCCCCAGGACAGGGGTGTTTGGCTACACCTTC.

DNA for the CDR3: TGTGCCTGGAGAGGGGCAGGGGGGGAGCAGTTCTTC. Translated, it gives CAWRGAGGEQFF. This rearrangement joins TRBV30 to TRBJ2-1, with D possibly TRBD1 on 7 matching bases. The CDR3 runs to 12 residues. From germline, CDR1 is GTSNPN and CDR2 SVGIG (reference sequence). V lost 3 bases to trimming and J lost 10 bases, with 13 bases between them.